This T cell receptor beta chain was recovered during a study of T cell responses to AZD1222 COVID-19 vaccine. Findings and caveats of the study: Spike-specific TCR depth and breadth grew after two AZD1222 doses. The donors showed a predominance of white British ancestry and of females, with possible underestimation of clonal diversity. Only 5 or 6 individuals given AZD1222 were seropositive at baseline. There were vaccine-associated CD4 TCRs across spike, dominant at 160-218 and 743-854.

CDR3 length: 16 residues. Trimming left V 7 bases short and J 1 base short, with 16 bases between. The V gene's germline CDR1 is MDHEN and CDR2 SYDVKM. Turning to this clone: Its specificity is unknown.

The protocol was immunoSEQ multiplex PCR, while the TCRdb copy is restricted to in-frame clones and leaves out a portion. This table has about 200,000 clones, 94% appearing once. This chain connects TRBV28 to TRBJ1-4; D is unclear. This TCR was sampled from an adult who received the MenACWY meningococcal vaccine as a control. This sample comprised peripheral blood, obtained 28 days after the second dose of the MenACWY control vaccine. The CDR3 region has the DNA TGTGCCAGCACTCCTTCAGGTCCTGGAACTAATGAAAAACTGTTTTTT. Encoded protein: CASTPSGPGTNEKLFF.